This T cell receptor (beta chain) was identified in a study of regulatory T cells in long-lasting Graves disease. Deletions cut 1 base from V and 2 bases from J, with 11 bases between. Looked up from germline, CDR1 is LGHDT and CDR2 is YNNKEL (reference sequence). The CDR3 is 15 amino acids. Study-wide points: Samples came from peripheral blood alone, without thyroid tissue.

This clonotype was seen many times. Its specificity is unknown. Time point given: newly diagnosed GD, antithyroid drugs for less than 3 months. Isolated PBMC RNA provided the starting material for the TCR library. Library construction for TCR beta used iRepertoire HTBI primers and Arm-PCR of CDR3 regions. In the original processing: The samples included approximately 60 TRBV and 14 TRBJ segments. MiXCR, applied by TCRdb to the multiplex PCR reads, yields one record per CDR3 protein. TCRdb, rather than the study authors, made the V and J calls. The repertoire consists of 370,000 or so distinct CDR3 sequences, with around 15% occurring once and the leading ten covering 20%. This sample was also put to use in a study of T cells in Graves' hyperthyroidism and ophthalmopathy. According to that study: Most expanded thyroid clonotypes above 0.001 recurred in blood.

The rearrangement links TRBV3-1 to TRBJ1-2, with D perhaps TRBD1 (5 bases). Source: peripheral blood mononuclear cells (PBMCs), taken at new diagnosis, from a patient treated with antithyroid drugs. The origin of this receptor is a woman aged 18-29 years with Graves disease. The CDR3 nucleotides are TGTGCCAGCAGCCAAGGACGACAGCTCAACTATGGCTACACCTTC. This translates into CASSQGRQLNYGYTF.